Sequencing of this TCR beta chain was carried out in a study of T-cell memory formation after mild COVID-19. TCRdb re-called the 5' RACE reads with MiXCR, one entry per CDR3 protein. The repertoire holds about 210,000 distinct CDR3 sequences, with around 30% as singletons. This clonotype came up many times. The target antigen is unknown. Study-wide results and caveats: Pre-infection memory held some responding clones, suggesting pre-existing cross-reactive T cells responded.

V was pared by 2 bases and J by 4 bases, with 3 bases between. Germline loops: CDR1 SGHTA, CDR2 FQGNSA. The CDR3 is made up of 12 amino acids. This clonotype was sampled from an adult woman who had mild COVID-19 (a few samples of this study predate the infection). Cell type and time point are not known. The chain joins TRBV7-2 to TRBJ2-1; D ambiguous. Specimen: PBMCs or a T cell subset sorted from them (not recorded which). The DNA for the CDR3 is TGTGCCAGCAGCTTAAATTACAATGAGCAGTTCTTC. Protein sequence: CASSLNYNEQFF.